Listed below are T cell receptor beta chains from one sample, sequenced in a study of T cell repertoires in cytomegalovirus infection. TCRdb processed the reads anew with MiXCR; each CDR3 protein has one entry. The profile covers some 390,000 distinct CDR3 sequences, with 15% to 20% appearing a single time and approximately 10% taken by the ten largest. Sequenced input: PBMCs. These receptor sequences come from a human donor in good health (CMV status not recorded). Some clones in this sample may be carry-over from other donors' samples. Each CDR3 is given with its conserved first and last residue. The D gene is left open where the match is weak. Only part of the rows carry a size: once, few, many, or a class if the clone is expanded.

V	J	size	D	CDR3	DNA
TRBV7-2	TRBJ1-3	many	.	CASSSRSGNTIYF	TGTGCCAGCAGCTCCAGATCTGGAAACACCATATATTTT
TRBV29-1	TRBJ1-2	few	.	CSVRQGSEGYTF	TGCAGCGTTCGACAAGGGTCGGAGGGCTACACCTTC
TRBV7-6	TRBJ2-7	many	TRBD2	CASSSPREGIYEQYF	TGTGCCAGCAGTTCCCCTCGGGAGGGAATTTACGAGCAGTACTTC
TRBV6-2/TRBV6-3	TRBJ1-5	few	.	CASSNLTFLLSNQPQHF	TGTGCCAGCAGTAACCTGACATTCCTCCTTAGCAATCAGCCCCAGCATTTT
TRBV6-4	TRBJ2-1	few	.	CASSDPLTGEQFF	TGTGCCAGCAGTGACCCCTTGACGGGTGAGCAGTTCTTC
TRBV7-9	TRBJ1-2	many	TRBD1	CASSPWDRAYGYTF	TGTGCCAGCAGCCCGTGGGACAGGGCCTATGGCTACACCTTC
TRBV7-9	TRBJ2-6	many	.	CASSSTLDSSGANVLTF	TGTGCCAGCAGCTCTACCTTGGACAGTTCTGGGGCCAACGTCCTGACTTTC
TRBV7-2	TRBJ2-3	.	.	CVSSITDTQYF	TGTGTCAGCAGCATAACAGATACGCAGTATTTT
TRBV20-1	TRBJ2-1	few	.	CSARWRRSSYNEQFF	TGCAGTGCTAGATGGAGAAGAAGCTCCTACAATGAGCAGTTCTTC
TRBV7-2	TRBJ1-2	many	.	CASSSSGHGYTF	TGTGCCAGCAGCTCCTCGGGTCATGGCTACACCTTC
TRBV2	TRBJ1-2	.	.	CASTRGPTVAGTNYGYTF	TGTGCCAGCACGAGAGGCCCAACTGTGGCAGGGACTAACTATGGCTACACCTTC
TRBV5-6	TRBJ2-1	many	TRBD2	CASSLDGGRVYNEQFF	TGTGCCAGCAGCTTGGATGGCGGGAGGGTTTACAATGAGCAGTTCTTC
TRBV3-1	TRBJ2-3	few	TRBD2	CASRIAGGPSDTQYF	TGTGCCAGCAGGATAGCGGGAGGGCCTAGCGATACGCAGTATTTT
TRBV4-1	TRBJ1-1	.	.	CASSLYLAGHTEAFF	TGCGCCAGCAGCCTCTATTTGGCGGGGCACACTGAAGCTTTCTTT
TRBV28	TRBJ1-1	few	.	CASSSYYRDEMNTEAFF	TGTGCCAGCAGTTCATATTACAGGGATGAAATGAACACTGAAGCTTTCTTT
TRBV28	TRBJ2-1	few	.	CASRKYNEQFF	TGTGCCAGCAGAAAGTACAATGAGCAGTTCTTC
TRBV5-1	TRBJ2-3	.	.	CASSLAYRGDSGTQYF	TGCGCCAGCAGCTTGGCCTACCGAGGGGACTCGGGTACGCAGTATTTT
TRBV6-2/TRBV6-3	TRBJ2-3	many	TRBD2	CASREMSGADTQYF	TGTGCCAGCAGGGAAATGAGCGGGGCGGATACGCAGTATTTT
TRBV10-3	TRBJ2-3	.	TRBD2	CAISRTSGGTDTQYF	TGTGCCATCAGTAGGACTAGCGGGGGAACAGATACGCAGTATTTT
TRBV29-1	TRBJ1-2	.	TRBD1	CSVHTGDGYTF	TGCAGCGTTCACACAGGGGATGGCTACACCTTC
TRBV6-1	TRBJ2-7	.	TRBD2	CASSGGLAGGYEQYF	TGTGCCAGCAGTGGAGGACTAGCGGGGGGATACGAGCAGTACTTC
TRBV19	TRBJ1-1	few	.	CASSIKGPRIRRWEAFF	TGTGCCAGTAGTATAAAGGGGCCGAGGATACGACGTTGGGAAGCTTTCTTT
TRBV6-2/TRBV6-3	TRBJ2-7	.	TRBD2	CASSYPVSGRNPYEQYF	TGTGCCAGCAGTTACCCCGTTAGCGGGAGAAATCCCTACGAGCAGTACTTC
TRBV28	TRBJ2-1	many	TRBD2	CASSRTSGAHYNEQFF	TGTGCCAGCAGCCGGACTAGCGGGGCACATTACAATGAGCAGTTCTTC
TRBV4-1	TRBJ2-1	few	.	CASSQVGLSYNEQFF	TGCGCCAGCAGCCAAGTTGGGTTGTCCTACAATGAGCAGTTCTTC
TRBV7-6	TRBJ2-2	.	.	CASSLGGRTGELFF	TGTGCCAGCAGCTTAGGGGGGCGCACCGGGGAGCTGTTTTTT
TRBV7-8	TRBJ2-7	.	TRBD1	CASSPRTGELWEQYF	TGTGCCAGCAGCCCAAGGACAGGGGAATTGTGGGAGCAGTACTTC
TRBV19	TRBJ2-3	many	TRBD2	CASSGSVTGGTDTQYF	TGTGCCAGTAGTGGATCCGTGACGGGAGGGACAGATACGCAGTATTTT
TRBV12-3/TRBV12-4	TRBJ2-4	few	.	CASSLEGGGNIQYF	TGTGCCAGCAGCCTCGAGGGGGGAGGAAACATTCAGTACTTC
TRBV7-2	TRBJ2-5	many	.	CASSLVGIIETQYF	TGTGCCAGCAGCTTAGTGGGGATAATAGAGACCCAGTACTTC
TRBV5-6	TRBJ1-5	.	.	CASSFFRQRYNQPQHF	TGTGCCAGCAGCTTTTTCAGACAGCGATACAATCAGCCCCAGCATTTT